The source of this TCR beta chain is a study of early T cells in non-severe SARS-CoV-2 infection. In this sample, this clonotype turned up many times. TCRdb independently ran MiXCR on the 5' RACE reads; one entry per CDR3 protein. This table holds 25,000 to 30,000 distinct CDR3 sequences, less than 6.5% found once. The CDR3 loop spans 16 amino acids. CDR1 is SGDLS, CDR2 YYNGEE, per germline. Trimming left V 6 bases short and J 2 bases short, with 20 bases between. The chain joins TRBV9 to TRBJ1-2; weak D call: TRBD1 (5 bases). The TCR comes from an adult who was a healthcare worker with PCR-confirmed SARS-CoV-2 infection or an uninfected control (not recorded which). The specimen comprised whole blood, sampled at baseline. In DNA, the CDR3 is TGTGCCAGCACCCAAAGCTCAGGGTGGAGCAACTATGGCTACACCTTC. Translated, it gives CASTQSSGWSNYGYTF.